The entry that follows covers one T cell receptor beta chain sequence. This entry comes from a study of T cells in Graves' hyperthyroidism and ophthalmopathy. Amplification yielded TCR beta CDR3 regions, with RNA transcripts as the source. TCR CDR3 regions were first amplified by RT-PCR with HTBI primers. TCRdb reprocessed the multiplex PCR reads with MiXCR, giving one entry per CDR3 protein. The sample records about 480,000 distinct CDR3 sequences, roughly 14% being singletons. Germline assignment: CDR1 SGHNT and CDR2 YYREEE (reference sequence). Trimming took off 2 bases at V and 3 bases at J, with 23 bases between the two ends. The CDR3 spans 19 residues.

Sequenced material: blood. The chain combines TRBV5-4 with TRBJ1-4, with a possible D match to TRBD1 (6 bases). The TCR sequence derives from a woman younger than 30 with Graves' hyperthyroidism. The CDR3 loop is CASSFGPTNRGQPNEKLFF. The CDR3 DNA sequence: TGTGCCAGCAGCTTCGGGCCCACGAATCGGGGGCAGCCTAATGAAAAACTGTTTTTT.